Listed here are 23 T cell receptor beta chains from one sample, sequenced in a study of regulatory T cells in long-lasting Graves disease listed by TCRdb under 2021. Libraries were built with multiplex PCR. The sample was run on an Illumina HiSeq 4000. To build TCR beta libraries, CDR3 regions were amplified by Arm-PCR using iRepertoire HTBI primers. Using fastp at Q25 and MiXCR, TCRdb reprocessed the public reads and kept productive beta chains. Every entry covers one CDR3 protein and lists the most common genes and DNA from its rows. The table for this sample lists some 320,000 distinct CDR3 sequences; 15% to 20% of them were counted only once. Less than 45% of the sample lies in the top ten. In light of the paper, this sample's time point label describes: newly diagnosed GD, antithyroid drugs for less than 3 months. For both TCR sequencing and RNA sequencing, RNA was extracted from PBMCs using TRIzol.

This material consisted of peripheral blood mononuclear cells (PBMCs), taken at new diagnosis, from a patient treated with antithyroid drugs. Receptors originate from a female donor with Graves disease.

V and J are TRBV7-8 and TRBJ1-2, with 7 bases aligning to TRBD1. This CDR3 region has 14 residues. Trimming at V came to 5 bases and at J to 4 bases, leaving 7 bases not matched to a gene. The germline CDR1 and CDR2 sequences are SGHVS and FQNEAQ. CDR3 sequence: CASSPRDSTYGYTF. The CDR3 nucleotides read TGTGCCAGCAGCCCCCGGGACAGCACCTATGGCTACACCTTC.

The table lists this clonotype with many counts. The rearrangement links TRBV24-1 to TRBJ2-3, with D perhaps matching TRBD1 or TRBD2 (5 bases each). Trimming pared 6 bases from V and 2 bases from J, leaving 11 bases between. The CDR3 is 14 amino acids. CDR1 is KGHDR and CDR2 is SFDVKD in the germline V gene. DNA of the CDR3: TGTGCCACCAGTCAAAGAGGGGCCACAGATACGCAGTATTTT. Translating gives CATSQRGATDTQYF.

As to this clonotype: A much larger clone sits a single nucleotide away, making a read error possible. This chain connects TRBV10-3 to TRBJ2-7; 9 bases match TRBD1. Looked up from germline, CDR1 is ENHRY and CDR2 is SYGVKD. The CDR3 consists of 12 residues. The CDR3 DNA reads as TGTGCCATCAGTGCGGACAGGGGCGAGCAGCACTTC. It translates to CAISADRGEQHF.

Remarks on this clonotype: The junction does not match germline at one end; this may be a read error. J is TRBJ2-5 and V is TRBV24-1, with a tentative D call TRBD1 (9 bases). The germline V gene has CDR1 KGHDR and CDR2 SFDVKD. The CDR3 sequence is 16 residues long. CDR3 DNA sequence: TGTGCCGCCAGCCCGGGGGGGGACAGGGTGGATGAGACCCAGTACTTC. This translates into CAASPGGDRVDETQYF.

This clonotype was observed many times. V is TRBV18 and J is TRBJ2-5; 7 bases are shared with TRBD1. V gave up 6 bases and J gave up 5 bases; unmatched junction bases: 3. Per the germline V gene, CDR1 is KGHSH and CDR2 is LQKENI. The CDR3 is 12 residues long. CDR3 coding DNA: TGTGCCAGCTCGGGGACAGTGGAGACCCAGTACTTC. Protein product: CASSGTVETQYF.

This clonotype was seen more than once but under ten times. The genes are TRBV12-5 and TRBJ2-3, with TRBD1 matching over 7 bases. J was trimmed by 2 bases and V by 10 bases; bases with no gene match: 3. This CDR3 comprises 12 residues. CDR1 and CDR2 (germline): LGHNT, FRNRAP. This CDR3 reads CATEGATDTQYF. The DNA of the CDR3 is TGTGCTACCGAGGGGGCCACAGATACGCAGTATTTT.

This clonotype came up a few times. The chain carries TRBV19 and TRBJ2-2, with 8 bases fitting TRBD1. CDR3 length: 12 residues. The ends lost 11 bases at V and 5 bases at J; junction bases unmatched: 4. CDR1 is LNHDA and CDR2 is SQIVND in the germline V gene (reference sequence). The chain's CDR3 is CAARGQTGELFF. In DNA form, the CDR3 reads TGTGCCGCCAGGGGGCAGACCGGGGAGCTGTTTTTT.

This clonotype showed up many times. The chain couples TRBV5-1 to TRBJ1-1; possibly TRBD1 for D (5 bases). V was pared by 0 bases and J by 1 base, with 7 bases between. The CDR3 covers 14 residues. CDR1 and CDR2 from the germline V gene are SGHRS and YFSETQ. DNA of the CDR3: TGCGCCAGCAGCTTGGCAGGGCAGAACACTGAAGCTTTCTTT. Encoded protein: CASSLAGQNTEAFF.

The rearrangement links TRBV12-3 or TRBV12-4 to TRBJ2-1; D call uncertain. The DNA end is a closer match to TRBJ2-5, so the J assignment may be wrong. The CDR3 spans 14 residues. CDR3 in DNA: TGTGCCAGCACCCGGTGGGCGGCGCAAGAGACCCAGTACTTC. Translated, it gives CASTRWAAQETQYF.

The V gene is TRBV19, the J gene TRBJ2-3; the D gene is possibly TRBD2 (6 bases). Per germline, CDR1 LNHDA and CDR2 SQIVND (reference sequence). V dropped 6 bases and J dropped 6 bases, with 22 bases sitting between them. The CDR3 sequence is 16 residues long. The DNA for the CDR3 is TGTGCCAGTAGGCACGGGACTCTCCGAGGCGAGGATACGCAGTATTTT. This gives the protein CASRHGTLRGEDTQYF.

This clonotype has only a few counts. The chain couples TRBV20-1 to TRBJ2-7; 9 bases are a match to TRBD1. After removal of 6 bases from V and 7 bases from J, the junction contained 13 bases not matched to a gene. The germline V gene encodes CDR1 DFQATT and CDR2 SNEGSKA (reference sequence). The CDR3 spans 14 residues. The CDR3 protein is CSAPRTGASREQYF. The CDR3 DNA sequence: TGCAGTGCACCCCGGACAGGGGCCTCCCGGGAGCAGTACTTC.

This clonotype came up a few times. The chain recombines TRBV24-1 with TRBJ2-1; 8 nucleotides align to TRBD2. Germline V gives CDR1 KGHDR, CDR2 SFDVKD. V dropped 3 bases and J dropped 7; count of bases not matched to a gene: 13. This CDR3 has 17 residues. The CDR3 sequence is CATSDPPGRGGGNEQFF. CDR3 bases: TGTGCCACCAGTGATCCCCCCGGTCGGGGCGGGGGGAATGAGCAGTTCTTC.

CDR3 sequence reads: CSASVGETQFF. The DNA of the CDR3 is TGCAGTGCTAGCGTTGGGGAGACCCAGTTCTTC. This chain uses TRBV20-1 with TRBJ2-1, with TRBD2 as a possible D gene (5 bases). V was cut by 3 bases and J by 13 bases, with 13 bases left in between. From germline, CDR1 is DFQATT and CDR2 SNEGSKA (reference sequence). The CDR3 totals 11 residues.

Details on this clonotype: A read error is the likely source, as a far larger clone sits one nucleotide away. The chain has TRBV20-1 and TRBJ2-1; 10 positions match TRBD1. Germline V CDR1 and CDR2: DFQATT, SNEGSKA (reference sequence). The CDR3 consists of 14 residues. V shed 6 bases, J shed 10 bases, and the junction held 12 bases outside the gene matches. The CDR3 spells CSAKFPGTGDEQFF. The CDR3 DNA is TGCAGTGCCAAATTCCCCGGGACAGGGGACGAGCAGTTCTTC.

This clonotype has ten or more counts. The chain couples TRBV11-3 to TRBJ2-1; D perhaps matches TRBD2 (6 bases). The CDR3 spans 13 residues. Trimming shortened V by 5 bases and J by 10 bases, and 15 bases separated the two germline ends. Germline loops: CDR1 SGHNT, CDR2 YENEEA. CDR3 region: CASSPYPLAEQFF. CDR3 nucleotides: TGTGCCAGCAGCCCATACCCCCTAGCGGAGCAGTTCTTC.

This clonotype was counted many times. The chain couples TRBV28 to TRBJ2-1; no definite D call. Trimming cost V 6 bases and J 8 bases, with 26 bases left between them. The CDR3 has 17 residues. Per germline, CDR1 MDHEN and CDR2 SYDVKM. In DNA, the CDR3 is TGTGCCAGCAGCCGAGGTGCCCGTTATCGGGTAGTCGATGAGCAGTTCTTC. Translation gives CASSRGARYRVVDEQFF.

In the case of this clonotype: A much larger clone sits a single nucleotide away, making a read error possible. The CDR3 bases are TGTGCCAGCAGTGAGAGCAGGAATTCACCCCTCCACTTT. Protein sequence: CASSESRNSPLHF. V and J are TRBV6-1 and TRBJ1-6; D gene uncertain. From germline, CDR1 is MNHNS and CDR2 SASEGT. V was clipped by 3 bases and J by 7 bases, with 7 bases between them. This CDR3 is 13 amino acids long.

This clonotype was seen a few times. For the CDR3, the DNA is TGTGCCACCAGTGATTCCCCTTCCTACAATGAGCAGTTCTTC. It yields the protein CATSDSPSYNEQFF. The chain couples TRBV24-1 to TRBJ2-1, with unresolved D. The V end was cut by 2 bases, the J end by 1 base, with 5 bases between. CDR3 size: 14 residues. In germline, CDR1 is KGHDR, CDR2 SFDVKD.

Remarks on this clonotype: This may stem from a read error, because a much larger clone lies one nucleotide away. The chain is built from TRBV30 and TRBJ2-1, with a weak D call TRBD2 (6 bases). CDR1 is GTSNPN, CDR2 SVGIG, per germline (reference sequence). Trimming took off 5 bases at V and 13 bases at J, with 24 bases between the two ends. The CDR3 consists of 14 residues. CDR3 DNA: TGTGCCTGGGTCCCACTCGTCGGTGTAGCGGCCCAGTTCTTC. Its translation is CAWVPLVGVAAQFF.

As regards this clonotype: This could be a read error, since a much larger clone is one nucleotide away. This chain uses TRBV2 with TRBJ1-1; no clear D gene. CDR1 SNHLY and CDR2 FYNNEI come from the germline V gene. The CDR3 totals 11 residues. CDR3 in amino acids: CASERRTGAFF. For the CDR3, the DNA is TGTGCCAGCGAACGAAGGACTGGAGCTTTCTTT. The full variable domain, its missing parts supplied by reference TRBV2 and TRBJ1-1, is EPEVTQTPSHQVTQMGQEVILRCVPISNHLYFYWYRQILGQKVEFLVSFYNNEISEKSEIFDDQFSVERPDGSNFTLKIRSTKLEDSAMYFCASERRTGAFFGQGTRLTVV.

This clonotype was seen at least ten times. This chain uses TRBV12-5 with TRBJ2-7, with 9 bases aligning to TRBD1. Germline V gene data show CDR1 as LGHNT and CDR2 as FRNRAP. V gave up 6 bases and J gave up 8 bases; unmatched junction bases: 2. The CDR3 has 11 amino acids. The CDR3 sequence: CASGTGGQQYF. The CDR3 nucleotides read TGTGCTAGTGGCACAGGGGGCCAGCAGTACTTC.

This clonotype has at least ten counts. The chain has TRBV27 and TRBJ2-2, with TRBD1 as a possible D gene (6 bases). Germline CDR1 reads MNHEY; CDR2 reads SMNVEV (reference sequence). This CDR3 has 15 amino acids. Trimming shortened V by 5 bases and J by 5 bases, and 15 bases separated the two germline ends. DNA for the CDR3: TGTGCCAGCAGTCCCAACCCGACAGGTACCGGGGAGCTGTTTTTT. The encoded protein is CASSPNPTGTGELFF.

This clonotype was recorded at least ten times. The CDR3 reads CAWSVGGAAGGYTF. Here the CDR3 DNA reads TGTGCCTGGAGTGTGGGGGGCGCGGCGGGCGGCTACACCTTC. The chain uses TRBV30 and TRBJ1-2, with a tentative D call TRBD1 (6 bases). Germline V gene data show CDR1 as GTSNPN and CDR2 as SVGIG (reference sequence). Trimming stripped 0 bases from V and 8 bases from J, with 16 bases between. This CDR3 spans 14 amino acids.